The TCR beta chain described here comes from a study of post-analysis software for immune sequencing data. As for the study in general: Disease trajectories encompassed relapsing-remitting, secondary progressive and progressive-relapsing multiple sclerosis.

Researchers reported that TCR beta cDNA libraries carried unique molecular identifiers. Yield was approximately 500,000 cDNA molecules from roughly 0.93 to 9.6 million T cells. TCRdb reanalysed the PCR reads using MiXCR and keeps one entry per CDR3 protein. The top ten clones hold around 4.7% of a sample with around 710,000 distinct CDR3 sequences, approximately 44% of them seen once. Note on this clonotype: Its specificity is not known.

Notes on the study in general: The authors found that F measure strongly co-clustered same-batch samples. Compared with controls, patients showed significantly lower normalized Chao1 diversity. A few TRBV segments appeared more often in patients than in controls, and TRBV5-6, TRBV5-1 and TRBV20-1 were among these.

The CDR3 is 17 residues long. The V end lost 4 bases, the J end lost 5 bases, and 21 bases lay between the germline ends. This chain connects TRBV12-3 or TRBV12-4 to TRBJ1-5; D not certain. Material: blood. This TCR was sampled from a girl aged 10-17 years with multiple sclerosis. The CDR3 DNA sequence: TGTGCCAGCAGTTATTGGCCGGGGAGGGCAGGCGATCAGCCCCAGCATTTT. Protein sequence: CASSYWPGRAGDQPQHF.